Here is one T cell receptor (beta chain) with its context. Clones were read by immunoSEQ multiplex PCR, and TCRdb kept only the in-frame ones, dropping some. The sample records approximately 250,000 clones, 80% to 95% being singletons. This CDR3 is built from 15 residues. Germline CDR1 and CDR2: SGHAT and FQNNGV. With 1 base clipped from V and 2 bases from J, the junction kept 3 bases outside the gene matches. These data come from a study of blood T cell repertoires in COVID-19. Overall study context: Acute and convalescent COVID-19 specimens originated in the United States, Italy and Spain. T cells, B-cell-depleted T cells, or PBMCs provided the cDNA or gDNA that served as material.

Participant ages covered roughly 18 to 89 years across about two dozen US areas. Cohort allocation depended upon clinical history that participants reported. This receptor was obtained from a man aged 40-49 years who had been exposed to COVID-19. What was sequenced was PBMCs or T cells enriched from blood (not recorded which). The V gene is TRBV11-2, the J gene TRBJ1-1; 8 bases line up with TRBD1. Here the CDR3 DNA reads TGTGCCAGCAGCTTAGCGACAGGGGTTAACACTGAAGCTTTCTTT. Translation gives CASSLATGVNTEAFF.